This T cell receptor (beta chain) originates from a study of CD8 T cells in ankylosing spondylitis (dated by TCRdb to about 2017). Broadly, across the study: T cell receptor beta repertoires were profiled in healthy donors and ankylosing spondylitis patients so that disease-linked TCR variants could be found. The full study cohort comprised 20 to 30 ankylosing spondylitis patients and roughly 110 healthy donors. Peripheral blood was sampled, and synovial fluid was also collected from ankylosing spondylitis patients. Study-wide conclusions, independent of this receptor: The disease-linked clones showed a CD8+ phenotype and occurred at relatively low frequencies in peripheral blood. Blood from ankylosing spondylitis patients appeared to be characterized by a TCR beta motif composed of roughly 8 highly homologous amino acid variants. Some TCR beta motif variants had previously been reported in synovial fluid and blood of reactive arthritis patients, which suggested common disease-initiation mechanisms. According to the report, matched synovial fluid samples from ankylosing spondylitis patients were significantly enriched for the disease-linked clones.

There are a few counts of this clonotype. It lacks a known antigen. No base qualities exist here, and no much larger clone lies one base off it. The sample was run on an Illumina HiSeq 2500. TCR beta libraries were prepared by quantitative 5'-RACE with molecular barcodes. In the source study's methods: To identify disease-linked TCR variants, a new computational method was used, one built on a probabilistic model of VDJ rearrangement. The public reads were run again by TCRdb, first through fastp at Q25 and then through MiXCR, and only productive beta chains were kept. Identical CDR3 protein sequences are pooled into one entry, listed with their most common genes and DNA. Clone size and V and J calls follow TCRdb, not the original study. For this sample the table gives about 220,000 distinct CDR3 sequences, of which 15% to 20% were detected only once. The ten biggest clones cover more than 40% of the sample.

The CDR3, cysteine through phenylalanine, is 15 amino acids long. Just the 45-base CDR3 DNA is kept, in frame starting at base 1. For CDR1 and CDR2, the germline V gene lists SGHVS and FNYEAQ. Unmatched junction bases come to 9, with V trimmed by 5 bases and J by 6 bases. Sequencing used blood, either unsorted or a sorted T cell fraction (not recorded which). The rearrangement combines TRBV7-6 with TRBJ2-1; 8 central nucleotides agree with TRBD2. The sequence was collected from a male donor with ankylosing spondylitis. The DNA reads TGTGCCAGCAGCCCAACAGCGGGAGCCGGCAATGAGCAGTTCTTC. It codes for CASSPTAGAGNEQFF.